Listed below are T cell receptor beta chains from one sample, sequenced in a study of T-cell reconstitution after alpha-beta-depleted transplantation in children. A single record per CDR3 protein comes from TCRdb applying MiXCR to the PCR reads. Of 250,000 to 350,000 distinct CDR3 sequences in the sample, approximately 23% were seen once. The input for sequencing was PBMCs, mostly from graft donor cells, taken 180 days after TCRalphabeta/CD19-depleted stem cell transplant. The source is a male patient aged 5 to 17 who had a stem cell transplant for acute lymphoblastic leukemia, so the T cells may come from the graft donor. CDR3s include the opening cysteine and the closing phenylalanine or tryptophan. Fields, in order: J gene, CDR3 length, clone size, D gene, V gene, CDR3 protein, CDR3 DNA. The D gene is left open where the match is weak. Expanded clones get a size class; other rows say once, few or many, or leave the size out.

TRBJ2-1,15,few,TRBD2,TRBV5-1,CASSLLAGGLNEQFF,TGCGCCAGCAGCTTACTAGCGGGAGGACTTAATGAGCAGTTCTTC
TRBJ2-7,12,many,NA,TRBV7-9,CAINRPTYEQYF,TGTGCCATTAATAGGCCGACCTACGAGCAGTACTTC
TRBJ1-1,14,few,NA,TRBV15,CATRAGASYTEAFF,TGTGCCACCAGAGCCGGGGCAAGCTACACTGAAGCTTTCTTT
TRBJ2-1,15,NA,NA,TRBV7-7,CASSPGPDSYNEQFF,TGTGCCAGCAGTCCCGGGCCCGACTCCTACAATGAGCAGTTCTTC
TRBJ1-2,13,many,NA,TRBV4-2,CASSQDNNYGYTF,TGTGCCAGCAGCCAAGACAATAACTATGGCTACACCTTC
TRBJ2-7,14,few,NA,TRBV27,CASSFYSSSYEQYF,TGTGCCAGCAGTTTCTACTCGAGCTCCTACGAGCAGTACTTC
TRBJ2-4,15,few,NA,TRBV5-1,CASSSPGVTKNIQYF,TGCGCCAGCAGCTCCCCCGGGGTTACCAAAAACATTCAGTACTTC
TRBJ1-2,17,NA,NA,TRBV27,CASSLSKGGQIVYGYTF,TGTGCCAGCAGTTTATCGAAAGGAGGACAGATTGTCTATGGCTACACCTTC
TRBJ2-2,17,NA,TRBD2,TRBV15,CATSREISGRTNGELFF,TGTGCCACCAGCAGAGAAATTAGCGGGAGAACGAACGGGGAGCTGTTTTTT
TRBJ2-7,14,many,NA,TRBV12-3/TRBV12-4,CASRRTSTPYEQYF,TGTGCCAGCAGGCGAACTAGCACTCCCTACGAGCAGTACTTC
TRBJ2-6,13,many,NA,TRBV5-1,CASSPWGANVLTF,TGCGCCAGCAGCCCGTGGGGGGCCAACGTCCTGACTTTC
TRBJ2-1,16,few,NA,TRBV24-1,CATSDPRGRVRNEQFF,TGTGCCACCAGTGATCCCCGCGGGCGGGTGAGGAATGAGCAGTTCTTC
TRBJ1-1,14,NA,NA,TRBV5-1,CASSLDTVNTEAFF,TGCGCCAGCAGCTTGGATACAGTGAACACTGAAGCTTTCTTT
TRBJ2-1,14,NA,NA,TRBV7-9,CASSLELARSEQFF,TGTGCCAGCAGCCTAGAGCTAGCGAGAAGTGAGCAGTTCTTC
TRBJ2-1,15,NA,NA,TRBV5-1,CASSLDPAPYNEQFF,TGCGCCAGCAGCTTGGACCCTGCCCCCTACAATGAGCAGTTCTTC
TRBJ2-3,20,once,TRBD2,TRBV11-1,CASSLVWPGTSGSLADTQYF,TGTGCCAGCAGCTTAGTTTGGCCCGGGACTAGCGGGAGCTTGGCAGATACGCAGTATTTT
TRBJ2-7,13,few,NA,TRBV5-1,CASSLDPDYEQYF,TGCGCCAGCAGCTTGGATCCTGACTACGAGCAGTACTTC
TRBJ2-1,15,few,TRBD1,TRBV27,CASSFLGQGDNEQFF,TGTGCCAGCAGTTTCCTGGGACAGGGGGATAATGAGCAGTTCTTC
TRBJ2-2,15,NA,NA,TRBV20-1,CSARGVASVTGELFF,TGCAGTGCTAGGGGGGTAGCGTCGGTCACCGGGGAGCTGTTTTTT
TRBJ2-7,15,few,TRBD2,TRBV6-5,CASSLSGSKIYEQYF,TGTGCCAGCAGTTTAAGCGGGAGTAAAATCTACGAGCAGTACTTC
TRBJ2-7,14,NA,NA,TRBV11-1,CASSLLQGGDEQYF,TGTGCCAGCAGCTTACTACAGGGAGGAGACGAGCAGTACTTC
TRBJ2-1,14,few,NA,TRBV5-1,CASSLVGTTIEQFF,TGCGCCAGCAGCTTGGTGGGGACCACAATTGAGCAGTTCTTC
TRBJ1-3,16,few,NA,TRBV6-1,CASSQQSTLVRVTIYF,TGTGCCAGCAGCCAACAGTCTACCTTAGTCCGTGTCACCATATATTTT
TRBJ2-5,16,few,NA,TRBV7-8,CASSPRALNDPETQYF,TGTGCCAGCAGCCCGAGGGCCCTAAATGACCCGGAGACCCAGTACTTC
TRBJ2-7,14,many,NA,TRBV5-1,CASSWTGDSYEQYF,TGCGCCAGCAGCTGGACTGGGGATTCCTACGAGCAGTACTTC
TRBJ1-2,14,NA,TRBD1,TRBV5-6,CASSLGDRFYGYTF,TGTGCCAGCAGCTTGGGGGACAGGTTCTATGGCTACACCTTC
TRBJ2-7,12,NA,NA,TRBV29-1,CSVGWGNYEQYF,TGCAGCGTTGGGTGGGGGAACTACGAGCAGTACTTC
TRBJ2-5,15,few,TRBD2,TRBV2,CASREAGGPSETQYF,TGTGCCAGCAGGGAAGCGGGAGGGCCATCAGAGACCCAGTACTTC
TRBJ2-1,14,NA,NA,TRBV7-3,CASSFGGSSYEQFF,TGTGCCAGCAGCTTCGGCGGAAGTAGCTATGAGCAGTTCTTC
TRBJ1-1,14,many,TRBD1,TRBV5-1,CASSWGQGYTEAFF,TGCGCCAGCAGCTGGGGACAGGGGTATACTGAAGCTTTCTTT